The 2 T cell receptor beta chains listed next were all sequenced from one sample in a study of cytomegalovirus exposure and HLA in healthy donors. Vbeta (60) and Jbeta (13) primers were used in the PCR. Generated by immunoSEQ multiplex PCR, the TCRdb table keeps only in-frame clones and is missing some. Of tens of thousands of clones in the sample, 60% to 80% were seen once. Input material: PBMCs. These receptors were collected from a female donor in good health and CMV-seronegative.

CDR3 sequence (DNA): TGTGCCAGCAGTGAGTCAGGGCAAGTAACAGATACGCAGTATTTT. Its translation: CASSESGQVTDTQYF. The chain is built from TRBV6-4 and TRBJ2-3; weak D call: TRBD1 (5 bases). There are 15 residues in the CDR3. CDR1 and CDR2 from the germline V gene are MRHNA and SNTAGT. Trimming removed 3 bases from V and 3 bases from J, with 13 bases in between.

The CDR3 here is CASSQGTGVDTGELFF. The CDR3 DNA sequence: TGCGCCAGCAGCCAGGGGACAGGGGTTGACACCGGGGAGCTGTTTTTT. The rearrangement uses TRBV4-3 and TRBJ2-2; 10 nucleotides align to TRBD1. J lost 3 bases, V lost 3 bases, and 4 bases had no gene match. CDR1 is LGHNA and CDR2 is YSLEER in the germline V gene. The CDR3 runs to 16 residues.